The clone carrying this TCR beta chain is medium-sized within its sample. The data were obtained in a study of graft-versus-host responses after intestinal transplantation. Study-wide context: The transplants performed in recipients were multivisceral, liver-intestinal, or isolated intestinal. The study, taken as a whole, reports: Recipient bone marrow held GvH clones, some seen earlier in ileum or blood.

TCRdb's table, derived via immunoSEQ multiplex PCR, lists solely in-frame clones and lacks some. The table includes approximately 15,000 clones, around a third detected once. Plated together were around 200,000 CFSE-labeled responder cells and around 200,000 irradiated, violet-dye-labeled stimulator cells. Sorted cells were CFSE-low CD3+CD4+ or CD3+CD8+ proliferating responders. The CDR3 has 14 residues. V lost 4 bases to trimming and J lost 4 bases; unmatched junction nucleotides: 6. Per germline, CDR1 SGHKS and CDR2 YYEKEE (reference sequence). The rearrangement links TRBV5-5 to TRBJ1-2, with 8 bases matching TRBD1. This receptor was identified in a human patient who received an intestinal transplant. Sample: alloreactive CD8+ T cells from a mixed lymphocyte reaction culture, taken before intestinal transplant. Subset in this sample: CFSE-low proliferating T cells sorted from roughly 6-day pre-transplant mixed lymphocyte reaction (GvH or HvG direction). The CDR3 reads CASSPTGDGYGYTF. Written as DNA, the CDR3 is TGTGCCAGCAGCCCGACAGGGGACGGCTATGGCTACACCTTC. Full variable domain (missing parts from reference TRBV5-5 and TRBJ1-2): DAGVTQSPTHLIKTRGQQVTLRCSPISGHKSVSWYQQVLGQGPQFIFQYYEKEERGRGNFPDRFSARQFPNYSSELNVNALLLGDSALYLCASSPTGDGYGYTFGSGTRLTVV.